The 8 T cell receptor beta chains below were found in one sample sequenced in a study of T-cell reconstitution after alpha-beta-depleted transplantation in children. As it was prepared, the TCRbeta library received unique molecular identifiers. One entry per CDR3 protein results from TCRdb running MiXCR on the PCR reads. The data contain some 350,000 distinct CDR3 sequences, around a tenth of them singletons. The specimen comprised PBMCs from the stem cell graft donor, sampled from the stem cell graft. Receptor source: a human donor who donated a stem cell graft to a child with acute lymphoblastic leukemia.

This clonotype was detected a few times. This chain connects TRBV3-1 to TRBJ2-7; maybe TRBD1 (5 bases). CDR1 and CDR2 from the germline V gene are LGHDT and YNNKEL (reference sequence). The ends were cut back, 0 bases at V and 5 bases at J, with 17 bases in the middle. This CDR3 comprises 16 residues. The CDR3 nucleotides are TGTGCCAGCAGCCAAGAAGGGGCCACCCTCCTGAACGAGCAGTACTTC. It encodes CASSQEGATLLNEQYF.

This clonotype was recorded many times. The chain links TRBV28 to TRBJ2-6, with TRBD1 identical over 7 bases. The CDR3 consists of 17 residues. Looked up from germline, CDR1 is MDHEN and CDR2 is SYDVKM. V lost 5 bases to trimming and J lost 3 bases; unmatched junction nucleotides: 10. CDR3 coding DNA: TGTGCCAGCAGTGACTCTGACAGGGCTCGTGGGGCCAACGTCCTGACTTTC. This codes for CASSDSDRARGANVLTF.

At least ten counts were recorded for this clonotype. The V gene is TRBV11-2, the J gene TRBJ2-2; D is unresolved. The CDR3 has 16 residues. The germline gives CDR1 SGHAT, CDR2 FQNNGV. The V end was cut by 1 base, the J end by 1 base, with 10 bases between. CDR3 loop: CASSLGSRMNTGELFF. Written as DNA, the CDR3 is TGTGCCAGCAGCTTAGGCTCCCGGATGAACACCGGGGAGCTGTTTTTT.

The CDR3 here is CASSSTGGIYEQYF. The CDR3, as DNA: TGTGCCAGCAGTTCCACAGGGGGTATCTACGAGCAGTACTTC. This chain joins TRBV28 and TRBJ2-7; 8 positions agree with TRBD1. The CDR3 length is 14 residues. Germline CDR1 is MDHEN and CDR2 is SYDVKM. The V gene end was trimmed by 4 bases and the J gene end by 3 bases; junction bases not matched to a gene: 5.

This clonotype has ten or more counts. V and J are TRBV14 and TRBJ2-4; possibly TRBD1 or TRBD2 for D (5 bases each). Germline V gene sequence: CDR1 SGHDN, CDR2 FVKESK. V shed 0 bases and J shed 3 bases, with 6 bases lying between them. This CDR3 has 14 residues. DNA of the CDR3: TGTGCCAGCAGCCAAGATGGGGGCAAAAACATTCAGTACTTC. Translation: CASSQDGGKNIQYF.

In this sample, this clonotype turned up a few times. V usage is TRBV6-1 and J usage is TRBJ2-1; D remains unclear. This CDR3 spans 14 amino acids. V lost 10 bases to trimming and J lost 4 bases, with 17 bases between them. Germline loops: CDR1 MNHNS, CDR2 SASEGT. CDR3 coding DNA: TGTGCCATCAACTTCTCCGGCGAGTACAATGAGCAGTTCTTC. Its protein is CAINFSGEYNEQFF.

The gene calls are TRBV7-3 and TRBJ2-4; D unclear. The ends were cut back, 5 bases at V and 6 bases at J, with 11 bases in the middle. Germline values: CDR1 SGHTA, CDR2 FQGTGA. There are 13 residues in the CDR3. The CDR3 is CASSPPSGNIQYF. CDR3 sequence (DNA): TGTGCCAGCAGCCCCCCCTCTGGAAACATTCAGTACTTC. Drawing the rest from reference TRBV7-3 and TRBJ2-4, the complete variable domain is GAGVSQTPSNKVTEKGKYVELRCDPISGHTALYWYRQSLGQGPEFLIYFQGTGAADDSGLPNDRFFAVRPEGSVSTLKIQRTERGDSAVYLCASSPPSGNIQYFGAGTRLSVL.

There are a few counts of this clonotype. V gene TRBV7-3 combines with J gene TRBJ2-7; no definite D call. The CDR3 extends over 15 amino acids. Germline loops: CDR1 SGHTA, CDR2 FQGTGA. With 1 base removed from V and 2 bases from J, the gap between germline ends came to 12 bases. The CDR3 region is CASSLSPGDAYEQYF. The CDR3 bases are TGTGCCAGCAGCTTAAGCCCAGGAGACGCCTACGAGCAGTACTTC. Full variable domain (rest looked up from reference TRBV7-3 and TRBJ2-7): GAGVSQTPSNKVTEKGKYVELRCDPISGHTALYWYRQSLGQGPEFLIYFQGTGAADDSGLPNDRFFAVRPEGSVSTLKIQRTERGDSAVYLCASSLSPGDAYEQYFGPGTRLTVT.